This T cell receptor beta chain was sequenced during a study of OX40 agonist ivuxolimab in advanced cancers. About the full investigation: Ivuxolimab, which targeted the costimulatory receptor OX40 (CD134), was an agonistic, fully human IgG2 monoclonal antibody. Intravenous ivuxolimab was administered to patients every 2 weeks at six dose levels: 0.01, 0.1, 0.3, 1.5, 3 and 10 mg/kg. Of the roughly 50 dose-escalation patients, hepatocellular carcinoma was present in approximately 20, melanoma in some 15, renal cell carcinoma in 9 and head and neck cancer in 9. In the dose-escalation cohort, roughly four fifths of patients were male, and the mean age was roughly 60 years, with a range of roughly 20 to 79. Patients were allowed to have had prior anti-PD-1, anti-PD-L1 or anti-CTLA-4 therapy, and 40% of the dose-escalation patients had previously received checkpoint inhibitors. Partial responses occurred in three dose-escalation patients: two with cutaneous melanoma and one with hepatocellular carcinoma. Peripheral TCRbeta sequencing was intended to test whether TCR sequence diversity was altered and clonal T-cell expansion was caused by ivuxolimab. The paper covers the monotherapy dose-escalation part of the phase I ivuxolimab trial, which included N of about 50 patients.

Trimming removed 7 bases from V and 0 bases from J, leaving 11 bases between the germline ends. Reading from cysteine to phenylalanine, the CDR3 counts 14 amino acids. Only the CDR3 portion is preserved as DNA: 42 bases, with reading frame beginning at the first base. The germline V gene specifies MNHEY as CDR1 and SVGAGI as CDR2. Points the paper makes about the study in general: Partial responders in the 0.1-3.0 mg/kg groups had among the lowest normalized peripheral clonal expansion, especially among CD8+ T cells. At doses of 0.1 to 3.0 mg/kg, clonal expansion of both CD4+ and CD8+ blood T cells was observed from baseline to week 6. After ivuxolimab, expanded clones were on average more numerous among CD8+ T cells than among CD4+ T cells. Antigen specificity was not determined for the clonally expanded peripheral T cells. Low levels of normalized T-cell clonal expansion were also seen in some nonresponding patients.

Patients with a history of autoimmune disease or receiving systemic immunosuppression were excluded from the trial. Peripheral blood for TCR sequencing was collected from all dose cohorts at baseline, on cycle 4 day 1, and on cycle 7 day 1. The samples were taken from a phase I, first-in-human, multicenter, open-label dose-escalation trial of ivuxolimab. Adults with locally advanced or metastatic head and neck squamous cell, hepatocellular, melanoma or renal cell carcinoma were enrolled in the trial. Before TCR sequencing, CD4+ and CD8+ T cells were separately sorted from peripheral blood. A note on this clone: Its antigen remains undetermined. The input lacks base qualities; no much larger clone sits a single base away.

To sequence the TCRbeta CDR3 region, genomic DNA was isolated from the sorted cells. The immunoSEQ Assay was used for sequencing of TCRbeta CDR3 regions. TCRdb took over this immuneACCESS table, retaining in-frame rearrangements with V and J assigned. Such tables are incomplete; in checked studies, under half of the missing clones stem from an unresolved V gene, and the remainder is unexplained. In this sample the table shows about 64,000 clones, more than 85% of which occur a single time. The ten top clones hold 0.44% of the sample. The sample in question was CD4+ or CD8+ T cells sorted from blood, obtained in a trial of the OX40 agonist ivuxolimab. The chain joins TRBV6-5 to TRBJ2-3, with the D gene not clear enough to name. The sequence was collected from an adult with an advanced solid tumor such as melanoma, head and neck, liver or kidney cancer. The nucleotide sequence reads as follows: TGTGCCAGCACATACTCGACGAGCACAGATACGCAGTATTTT. Translated, it gives CASTYSTSTDTQYF.